This T cell receptor (beta chain) derives from a study of PD-L1 blockade in urothelial cancer. Study background: Patients commenced atezolizumab in 2014, and it was given at 1,200 mg intravenously every 3 weeks. Blood was evaluated 3 weeks (second dose) and 6 weeks after therapy began. Male sex and bladder-origin urothelial cancer characterized about 90% of the roughly 30 patients.

This clone has just one count. Its antigen is still unknown. Time point given: peripheral blood 6 weeks after treatment start. The CDR3 has 14 amino acids. CDR1 and CDR2 from the germline V gene are LNHDA and SQIVND (reference sequence). J lost 3 bases, V lost 6 bases, and 6 bases had no gene match. Notes on the study in general: At 3 weeks on treatment, tumor-associated clones expanded more with durable benefit.

Assay: immunoSEQ multiplex PCR; the TCRdb copy retains only in-frame clones and omits some. The table lists some 50,000 clones, roughly 88% of them singletons. This TCR was recovered from a man aged 45-65 years with urothelial cancer. The sequences come from PBMCs, collected around atezolizumab (anti-PD-L1) treatment. The chain uses TRBV19 and TRBJ1-1, with 8 bases fitting TRBD1. The CDR3 DNA reads TGTGCCAGTAGCGACAGGGGCGCGGACACTGAAGCTTTCTTT. Translating gives CASSDRGADTEAFF.